Shown below are 10 T cell receptor beta chains from a single sample sequenced in a study of T-cell memory formation after mild COVID-19. TCRdb called the 5' RACE reads again in MiXCR, with one record for every CDR3 protein. The sample has some 440,000 distinct CDR3 sequences; roughly 25% are singletons. Specimen: PBMCs or a T cell subset sorted from them (not recorded which). The receptors originated from an adult woman who had mild COVID-19 (a few samples of this study predate the infection). Cell type and time point are not known.

A few counts support this clonotype. The V gene is TRBV12-3 or TRBV12-4, the J gene TRBJ2-2, with D perhaps assigned TRBD1 or TRBD2 (5 bases each). The CDR3 spans 16 residues. V gave up 6 bases and J gave up 0 bases, with 14 bases separating them. The CDR3 sequence is CASSQWDAANTGELFF. The CDR3 region has the DNA TGTGCCAGCAGCCAATGGGACGCCGCGAACACCGGGGAGCTGTTTTTT.

This chain joins TRBV9 and TRBJ2-7; 10 bases line up with TRBD2. The CDR3 extends over 16 amino acids. Germline V gene sequence: CDR1 SGDLS, CDR2 YYNGEE. Germline trimming cut 0 bases from V and 5 bases from J; bases unmatched to any gene: 8. CDR3 DNA: TGTGCCAGCAGCGTAGAAGCCGGGCTAGCGGGGGACGAGCAGTACTTC. It is translated as CASSVEAGLAGDEQYF.

This clonotype was seen only a few times. The chain carries TRBV15 and TRBJ2-6; D ambiguous. V was shortened by 0 bases and J by 0 bases, with 18 bases between the two germline ends. CDR1 and CDR2 from the germline V gene are LNHNV and YYDKDF (reference sequence). The CDR3 has 20 residues. The CDR3 loop reads CATSRERKPFGDSGANVLTF. The CDR3 DNA is TGTGCCACCAGCAGAGAAAGAAAACCGTTTGGAGACTCTGGGGCCAACGTCCTGACTTTC.

This chain uses TRBV4-3 with TRBJ2-6, with D maybe TRBD2 (5 bases). Germline assignment: CDR1 LGHNA and CDR2 YSLEER. The CDR3 totals 15 residues. V was clipped by 0 bases and J by 4 bases, with 7 bases between them. This CDR3 reads CASSQEAAGANVLTF. The CDR3 DNA sequence: TGCGCCAGCAGCCAAGAAGCGGCCGGGGCCAACGTCCTGACTTTC.

The gene calls are TRBV5-6 and TRBJ2-7; D is perhaps TRBD1 (5 bases). V was cut by 5 bases and J by 5 bases, with 11 bases left in between. Looked up from germline, CDR1 is SGHDT and CDR2 is YYEEEE. The CDR3 contains 12 residues. CDR3 loop: CASSPGHNEQYF. In DNA, the CDR3 is TGTGCCAGCAGTCCCGGACATAACGAGCAGTACTTC.

This chain links TRBV25-1 with TRBJ2-1; TRBD2 matches at 9 bases. V lost 2 bases and J lost 9; bases outside the gene matches: 14. The germline V gene has CDR1 MGHDK and CDR2 SYGVNS. CDR3 length: 17 amino acids. The CDR3 DNA follows: TGTGCCAGCAGTGAAGTCGGGAGAGCGGGAGGTCGCGGTGAGCAGTTCTTC. Encoded protein: CASSEVGRAGGRGEQFF. The variable domain in full, with the rest retrieved from reference TRBV25-1 and TRBJ2-1, is EADIYQTPRYLVIGTGKKITLECSQTMGHDKMYWYQQDPGMELHLIHYSYGVNSTEKGDLSSESTVSRIRTEHFPLTLESARPSHTSQYLCASSEVGRAGGRGEQFFGPGTRLTVL.

The chain links TRBV5-1 to TRBJ2-5; D is possibly TRBD2 (5 bases). CDR1 and CDR2 (germline): SGHRS, YFSETQ. V lost 4 bases and J lost 4, with 8 bases in between. The CDR3 extends over 12 amino acids. The CDR3 protein is CASSQEVETQYF. The CDR3 region has the DNA TGCGCCAGCAGCCAGGAGGTAGAGACCCAGTACTTC. The full variable domain, rest sourced from reference TRBV5-1 and TRBJ2-5, is KAGVTQTPRYLIKTRGQQVTLSCSPISGHRSVSWYQQTPGQGLQFLFEYFSETQRNKGNFPGRFSGRQFSNSRSEMNVSTLELGDSALYLCASSQEVETQYFGPGTRLLVL.

Written as DNA, the CDR3 is TGTGCCAGCAGTTTAGGTAGCGGTTCCTCTGGGGCCAACGTCCTGACTTTC. This sequence encodes CASSLGSGSSGANVLTF. The chain uses TRBV12-3 or TRBV12-4 and TRBJ2-6; tentative D call: TRBD2 (6 bases). V lost 1 base, J lost 0 bases, and 10 bases lay in between. The length of the CDR3 is 17 residues.

The chain couples TRBV7-9 to TRBJ2-1; 8 bases match TRBD1. J was trimmed by 9 bases and V by 4 bases; bases with no gene match: 11. Germline CDR1 SEHNR, CDR2 FQNEAQ (reference sequence). The length of the CDR3 is 15 residues. The CDR3: CASSSLKGQEREQFF. The CDR3 DNA sequence: TGTGCCAGCAGCTCCCTAAAGGGACAGGAGCGTGAGCAGTTCTTC.

The chain uses TRBV7-8 and TRBJ2-1, with D perhaps matching TRBD1 (6 bases). V lost 0 bases and J 4 bases, leaving 10 bases between the germline ends. The CDR3 length is 15 residues. Germline assignment: CDR1 SGHVS and CDR2 FQNEAQ. In DNA form, the CDR3 reads TGTGCCAGCAGCTTAGCCACAGGGTTTTACAATGAGCAGTTCTTC. Translated, it gives CASSLATGFYNEQFF.